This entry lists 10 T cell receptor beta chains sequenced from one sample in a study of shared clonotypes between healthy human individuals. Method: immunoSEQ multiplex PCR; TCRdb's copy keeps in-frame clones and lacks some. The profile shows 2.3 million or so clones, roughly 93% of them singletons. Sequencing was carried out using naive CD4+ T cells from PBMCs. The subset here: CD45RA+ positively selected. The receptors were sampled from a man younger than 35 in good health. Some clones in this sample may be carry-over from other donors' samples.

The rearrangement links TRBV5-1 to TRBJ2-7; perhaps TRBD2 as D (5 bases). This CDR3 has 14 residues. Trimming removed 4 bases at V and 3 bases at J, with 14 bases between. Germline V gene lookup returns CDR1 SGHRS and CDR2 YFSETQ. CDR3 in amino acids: CASSRLAQNYEQYF. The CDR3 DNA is TGCGCCAGCAGCCGCCTAGCCCAAAACTACGAGCAGTACTTC.

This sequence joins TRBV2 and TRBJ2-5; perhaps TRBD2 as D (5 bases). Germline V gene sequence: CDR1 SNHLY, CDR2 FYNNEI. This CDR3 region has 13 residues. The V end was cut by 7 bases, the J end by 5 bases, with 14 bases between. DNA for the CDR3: TGTGCCAGCATGTCCCGGGAAATGGAGACCCAGTACTTC. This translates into CASMSREMETQYF.

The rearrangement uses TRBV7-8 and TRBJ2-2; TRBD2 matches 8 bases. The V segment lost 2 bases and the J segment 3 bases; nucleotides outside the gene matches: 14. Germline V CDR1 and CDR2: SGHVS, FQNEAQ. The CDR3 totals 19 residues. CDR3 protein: CASSLLPGVAGSDTGELFF. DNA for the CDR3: TGTGCCAGCAGCTTACTCCCGGGGGTAGCGGGATCGGACACCGGGGAGCTGTTTTTT. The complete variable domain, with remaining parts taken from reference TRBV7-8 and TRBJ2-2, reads GAGVSQSPRYKVAKRGQDVALRCDPISGHVSLFWYQQALGQGPEFLTYFQNEAQLDKSGLPSDRFFAERPEGSVSTLKIQRTQQEDSAVYLCASSLLPGVAGSDTGELFFGEGSRLTVL.

The CDR3 DNA sequence: TGTGCCAGCAGTTTCCCCAAGGGACTATTCCCCACAGATACGCAGTATTTT. It yields the protein CASSFPKGLFPTDTQYF. The rearrangement joins TRBV28 to TRBJ2-3; 7 bases map to TRBD2. With 3 bases clipped from V and 2 bases from J, the junction kept 11 bases outside the gene matches. CDR1 and CDR2 from the germline V gene are MDHEN and SYDVKM. This CDR3 region has 17 residues. Filled out from reference TRBV28 and TRBJ2-3, the complete variable domain reads DVKVTQSSRYLVKRTGEKVFLECVQDMDHENMFWYRQDPGLGLRLIYFSYDVKMKEKGDIPEGYSVSREKKERFSLILESASTNQTSMYLCASSFPKGLFPTDTQYFGPGTRLTVL.

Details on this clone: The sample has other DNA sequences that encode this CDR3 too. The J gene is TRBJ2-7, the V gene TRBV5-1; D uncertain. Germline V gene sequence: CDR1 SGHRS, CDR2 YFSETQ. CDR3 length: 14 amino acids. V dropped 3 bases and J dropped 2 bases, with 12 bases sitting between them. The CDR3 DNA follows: TGCGCCAGCAGCTCCCTAACTGTCCCCTACGAGCAGTACTTC. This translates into CASSSLTVPYEQYF. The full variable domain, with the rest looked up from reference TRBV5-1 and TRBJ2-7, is KAGVTQTPRYLIKTRGQQVTLSCSPISGHRSVSWYQQTPGQGLQFLFEYFSETQRNKGNFPGRFSGRQFSNSRSEMNVSTLELGDSALYLCASSSLTVPYEQYFGPGTRLTVT.

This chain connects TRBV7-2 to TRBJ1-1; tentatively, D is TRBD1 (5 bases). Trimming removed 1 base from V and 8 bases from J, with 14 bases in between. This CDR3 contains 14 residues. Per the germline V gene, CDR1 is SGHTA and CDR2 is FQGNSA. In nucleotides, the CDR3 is TGTGCCAGCAGCTTAGAGAGGGGAATGAGGGAAGCTTTCTTT. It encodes CASSLERGMREAFF.

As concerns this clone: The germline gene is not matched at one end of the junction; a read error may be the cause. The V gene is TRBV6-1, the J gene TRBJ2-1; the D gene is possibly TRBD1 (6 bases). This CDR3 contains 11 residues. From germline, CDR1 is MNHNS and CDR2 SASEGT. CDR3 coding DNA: TGTGCCAGCAGTCCCCTACAGGGTGCGGTCTTC. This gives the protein CASSPLQGAVF.

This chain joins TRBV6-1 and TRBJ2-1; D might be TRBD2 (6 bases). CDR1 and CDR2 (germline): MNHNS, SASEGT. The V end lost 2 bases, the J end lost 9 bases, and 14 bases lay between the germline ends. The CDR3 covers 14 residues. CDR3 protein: CASSEPGRGSEQFF. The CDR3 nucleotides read TGTGCCAGCAGTGAACCAGGGCGGGGTTCTGAGCAGTTCTTC.

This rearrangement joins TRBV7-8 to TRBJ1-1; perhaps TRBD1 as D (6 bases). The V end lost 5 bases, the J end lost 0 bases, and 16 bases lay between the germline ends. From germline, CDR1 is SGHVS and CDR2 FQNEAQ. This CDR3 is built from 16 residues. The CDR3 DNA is TGTGCCAGCAGCAACCACGGGGGGCCTGTGAACACTGAAGCTTTCTTT. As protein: CASSNHGGPVNTEAFF.

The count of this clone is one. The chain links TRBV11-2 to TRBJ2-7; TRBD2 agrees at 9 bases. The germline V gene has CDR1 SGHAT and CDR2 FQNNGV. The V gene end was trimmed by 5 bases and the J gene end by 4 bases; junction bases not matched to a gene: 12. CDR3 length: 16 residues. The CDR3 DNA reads TGTGCCAGCAGCCGAACCATGACTAGCGGTATTTACGAGCAGTACTTC. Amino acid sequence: CASSRTMTSGIYEQYF.